Shown below are 28 T cell receptor beta chains from a single sample sequenced in a study of T cell responses to AZD1222 COVID-19 vaccine. Clones were read by immunoSEQ multiplex PCR, and TCRdb kept only the in-frame ones, dropping some. The data hold around 110,000 clones, with 80% to 90% observed a single time. The specimen was peripheral blood, collected on day 0 of AZD1222 vaccination. Every receptor here comes from an adult in good health.

The gene calls are TRBV21-1 and TRBJ1-3; TRBD1 reflects the table's D call only, with no check against the DNA. TRBV21-1 is assigned pseudogene status. This CDR3 contains 16 residues. The CDR3 here is CASSKVGGNSGNTIYF. CDR3 sequence (DNA): TGTGCCAGCAGCAAAGTAGGGGGAAACTCTGGAAACACCATATATTTT.

The chain recombines TRBV25-1 with TRBJ2-3; 8 bases fit TRBD1. The germline gives CDR1 MGHDK, CDR2 SYGVNS. The V segment lost 4 bases and the J segment 2 bases; nucleotides outside the gene matches: 5. The CDR3 extends over 15 amino acids. This CDR3 reads CASSAGTGLTDTQYF. For the CDR3, the DNA is TGTGCCAGCAGTGCCGGGACAGGACTCACAGATACGCAGTATTTT.

The gene calls are TRBV6-5 and TRBJ1-5; no firm D call. This CDR3 comprises 14 residues. The germline V gene encodes CDR1 MNHEY and CDR2 SVGAGI. Trimming pared 10 bases from V and 3 bases from J, leaving 16 bases between. As DNA, the CDR3 is TGTGCCACCGGGGAACGCCAACTCAATCAGCCCCAGCATTTT. This codes for CATGERQLNQPQHF.

This clone came up a few times. The chain combines TRBV19 with TRBJ2-1, with D perhaps matching TRBD1 (5 bases). The length of the CDR3 is 17 residues. The ends were cut back, 2 bases at V and 2 bases at J, with 16 bases in the middle. CDR1 and CDR2 (germline): LNHDA, SQIVND (reference sequence). The CDR3 DNA is TGTGCCAGTAGTATAAACGTGGGGCGTCGCACCTACAATGAGCAGTTCTTC. Amino acid sequence: CASSINVGRRTYNEQFF. Filled out from reference TRBV19 and TRBJ2-1, the complete variable domain reads DGGITQSPKYLFRKEGQNVTLSCEQNLNHDAMYWYRQDPGQGLRLIYYSQIVNDFQKGDIAEGYSVSREKKESFPLTVTSAQKNPTAFYLCASSINVGRRTYNEQFFGPGTRLTVL.

The rearrangement uses TRBV28 and TRBJ1-2; a weak D match, TRBD1 (6 bases). In germline, CDR1 is MDHEN, CDR2 SYDVKM. V was cut by 4 bases and J by 7 bases, with 22 bases left in between. The CDR3 is 16 amino acids. The CDR3 bases are TGTGCCAGCAGTTACAACGCAGGGGTTCAAACTGGTGGCTACACCTTC. As protein: CASSYNAGVQTGGYTF.

The gene calls are TRBV11-1 and TRBJ1-1; no firm D call. The CDR3 extends over 13 amino acids. The V end was cut by 5 bases, the J end by 6 bases, with 13 bases between. Germline V gives CDR1 SGHAT, CDR2 FQDESV (reference sequence). CDR3 nucleotide sequence: TGTGCCAGCAGCCGAAATTCTGGGGCTGAAGCTTTCTTT. This encodes CASSRNSGAEAFF.

The chain joins TRBV5-1 to TRBJ2-1; 7 bases fit TRBD2. V trimming: 0 bases; J trimming: 5 bases; junction bases outside the gene matches: 5. The CDR3 runs 15 residues. The V gene's germline CDR1 is SGHRS and CDR2 YFSETQ. Written as DNA, the CDR3 is TGCGCCAGCAGCTTGGGTCTAGGGAGGGACAATGAGCAGTTCTTC. This encodes CASSLGLGRDNEQFF.

The rearrangement uses TRBV2 and TRBJ2-6, with D possibly being TRBD2 (6 bases). Trimming stripped 9 bases from V and 4 bases from J, with 13 bases between. The CDR3 is 14 residues long. Per the germline V gene, CDR1 is SNHLY and CDR2 is FYNNEI. DNA of the CDR3: TGTGCCAGGGCGGGGACTGCCGGGGCCAACGTCCTGACTTTC. Its translation is CARAGTAGANVLTF.

This clone was counted a few times. V gene TRBV28 combines with J gene TRBJ1-2; D not resolved. The CDR3 consists of 13 residues. V was shortened by 0 bases and J by 8 bases, with 10 bases between the two germline ends. Germline-derived CDR1 and CDR2 are MDHEN and SYDVKM. The CDR3 sequence: CASSLWDGGGYTF. For the CDR3, the DNA is TGTGCCAGCAGTTTATGGGACGGAGGAGGCTACACCTTC.

A note on this clone: In the same sample, other DNA sequences code for this CDR3. The rearrangement uses TRBV6-5 and TRBJ2-7; D possibly uses TRBD1 or TRBD2 (5 bases each). The germline V gene encodes CDR1 MNHEY and CDR2 SVGAGI. The CDR3 runs 15 residues. The V end lost 0 bases, the J end lost 4 bases, and 13 bases lay between the germline ends. CDR3 in DNA: TGTGCCAGCAGTTACTCTGGTGGGGGTGGTTACGAGCAGTACTTC. This gives the protein CASSYSGGGGYEQYF.

This clone was found once. The chain has TRBV28 and TRBJ2-5; weak D call: TRBD2 (6 bases). V dropped 3 bases and J dropped 0 bases, with 14 bases sitting between them. This CDR3 has 16 amino acids. Germline loops: CDR1 MDHEN, CDR2 SYDVKM. The CDR3 DNA reads as TGTGCCAGCAGTTTCACCTGGGCGGGGAACCAAGAGACCCAGTACTTC. Translated, it gives CASSFTWAGNQETQYF. Full variable domain (rest looked up from reference TRBV28 and TRBJ2-5): DVKVTQSSRYLVKRTGEKVFLECVQDMDHENMFWYRQDPGLGLRLIYFSYDVKMKEKGDIPEGYSVSREKKERFSLILESASTNQTSMYLCASSFTWAGNQETQYFGPGTRLLVL.

The DNA for the CDR3 is TGTGCCACCAGTGAAGCCACCTCTGGAAACACCATATATTTT. Translating it yields CATSEATSGNTIYF. The chain uses TRBV24-1 and TRBJ1-3; no reliable D call. The CDR3 has 14 amino acids. Looked up from germline, CDR1 is KGHDR and CDR2 is SFDVKD. Trimming cost V 4 bases and J 0 bases, with 6 bases left between them.

The chain combines TRBV19 with TRBJ1-5; 10 bases map to TRBD1. J gave up 5 bases and V 3 bases, and 4 bases lay outside the gene matches. This CDR3 region has 15 residues. Germline V gives CDR1 LNHDA, CDR2 SQIVND (reference sequence). The DNA of the CDR3 is TGTGCCAGTAGTATTGGGGACAGGGGAGATCAGCCCCAGCATTTT. This encodes CASSIGDRGDQPQHF.

The V gene is TRBV27, the J gene TRBJ1-2; TRBD1 is a possible D gene (6 bases). This CDR3 is 14 amino acids long. V was shortened by 6 bases and J by 7 bases, with 18 bases between the two germline ends. The germline CDR1 and CDR2 sequences are MNHEY and SMNVEV (reference sequence). CDR3 sequence: CASRWGAAPGGYTF. The CDR3 DNA reads TGTGCCAGCAGATGGGGGGCGGCACCGGGTGGCTACACCTTC.

This chain uses TRBV24-1 with TRBJ2-1; D might be TRBD1 (6 bases). The CDR3 is 13 amino acids. Trimming took 6 bases from V and 2 from J, leaving 7 bases between them. CDR1 is KGHDR and CDR2 is SFDVKD in the germline V gene. The DNA of the CDR3 is TGTGCCACCAGTACAGGGCCCTACAATGAGCAGTTCTTC. As protein: CATSTGPYNEQFF.

About this clone itself: The germline gene is not matched at one end of the junction; a read error may be the cause. This chain uses TRBV2 with TRBJ2-7; TRBD1 might be the D (5 bases). The CDR3 covers 14 residues. CDR1 SNHLY and CDR2 FYNNEI come from the germline V gene. CDR3 DNA sequence: TGTGCCAGCAGGGAAGACAGACAAACCTACGAGCAGTACTTC. Its translation: CASREDRQTYEQYF.

This clone has more than one count but fewer than ten. V and J are TRBV27 and TRBJ2-1; TRBD2 agrees at 10 bases. CDR3 size: 19 residues. V was pared by 0 bases and J by 8 bases, with 16 bases of the junction left unmatched. Germline CDR1 MNHEY, CDR2 SMNVEV (reference sequence). The CDR3: CASSLSSIFLAGAGDEQFF. CDR3 DNA: TGTGCCAGCAGTTTATCCTCCATCTTTCTAGCGGGAGCGGGCGATGAGCAGTTCTTC.

In this sample, this clone turned up once. This sequence joins TRBV3-1 (or the pseudogene TRBV3-2) and TRBJ1-5; D remains unclear. Per germline, CDR1 LGHDT and CDR2 YNNKEL (reference sequence). V was shortened by 6 bases and J by 6 bases, with 12 bases between the two germline ends. This CDR3 is built from 13 residues. The CDR3 spells CASSPGDGQPQHF. CDR3 bases: TGTGCCAGCAGTCCCGGGGATGGTCAGCCCCAGCATTTT.

This sequence joins TRBV12-5 and TRBJ2-1; 7 bases fit TRBD1. The V segment lost 5 bases and the J segment 6 bases; nucleotides outside the gene matches: 10. The CDR3 is 15 residues long. CDR1 LGHNT and CDR2 FRNRAP come from the germline V gene. The DNA of the CDR3 is TGTGCTAGTGGTCCGGACAGGCCTATCTCCAATGAGCAGTTCTTC. This codes for CASGPDRPISNEQFF. Full variable domain (outside the CDR3, taken from reference TRBV12-5 and TRBJ2-1): DARVTQTPRHKVTEMGQEVTMRCQPILGHNTVFWYRQTMMQGLELLAYFRNRAPLDDSGMPKDRFSAEMPDATLATLKIQPSEPRDSAVYFCASGPDRPISNEQFFGPGTRLTVL.

This chain joins TRBV7-8 and TRBJ1-2, with D possibly being TRBD1 (5 bases). With 5 bases removed from V and 8 bases from J, the gap between germline ends came to 24 bases. Germline V CDR1 and CDR2: SGHVS, FQNEAQ. CDR3 size: 16 residues. The CDR3 sequence: CASSHIDSKPLMGYTF. In DNA, the CDR3 is TGTGCCAGCAGCCATATCGACAGTAAACCGCTTATGGGCTACACCTTC.

As DNA, the CDR3 is TGTGCCACACGATGGACAGTTACAGATACGCAGTATTTT. This sequence encodes CATRWTVTDTQYF. This rearrangement joins TRBV28 to TRBJ2-3; TRBD1 might be the D (6 bases). Trimming took 10 bases from V and 3 from J, leaving 14 bases between them. The CDR3 is 13 residues long. Germline assignment: CDR1 MDHEN and CDR2 SYDVKM.

This clone was seen a single time. The chain is built from TRBV29-1 and TRBJ1-1; the D is unclear. CDR1 is SQVTM, CDR2 ANQGSEA, per germline. The CDR3 length is 12 residues. V was clipped by 4 bases and J by 1 base, with 7 bases between them. The DNA of the CDR3 is TGCAGCGTTGGCGGAGCGAACACTGAAGCTTTCTTT. Protein product: CSVGGANTEAFF.

This clone was detected once. The chain has TRBV5-1 and TRBJ2-3; 7 bases are shared with TRBD1. V shed 0 bases, J shed 2 bases, and the junction held 6 bases outside the gene matches. This CDR3 is 16 amino acids long. CDR1 is SGHRS and CDR2 is YFSETQ in the germline V gene. CDR3: CASSLAGQLDTDTQYF. In DNA, the CDR3 is TGCGCCAGCAGCTTGGCGGGACAGCTTGACACAGATACGCAGTATTTT. The entire variable domain, with the rest obtained from reference TRBV5-1 and TRBJ2-3, is as follows: KAGVTQTPRYLIKTRGQQVTLSCSPISGHRSVSWYQQTPGQGLQFLFEYFSETQRNKGNFPGRFSGRQFSNSRSEMNVSTLELGDSALYLCASSLAGQLDTDTQYFGPGTRLTVL.

This clone has a count of ten or more. The chain employs TRBV12-3 or TRBV12-4 and TRBJ2-7; perhaps TRBD2 as D (6 bases). The CDR3 has 13 residues. With 4 bases removed from V and 6 bases from J, the gap between germline ends came to 13 bases. CDR3 nucleotides: TGTGCCAGCAGTTCGGGACTCGCATCCGAGCAGTACTTC. Translated: CASSSGLASEQYF.

This chain connects TRBV19 to TRBJ1-1; TRBD1 agrees at 7 bases. The junction had 6 bases not matched to a gene; V was cut back by 5 bases and J by 3 bases. The V gene's germline CDR1 is LNHDA and CDR2 SQIVND (reference sequence). This CDR3 has 14 residues. CDR3 sequence: CASSLDRDHTEAFF. The DNA of the CDR3 is TGTGCCAGTAGTCTCGACAGGGACCACACTGAAGCTTTCTTT.

This rearrangement joins TRBV7-2 to TRBJ1-1; unclear D gene. The length of the CDR3 is 13 residues. The V and J ends lost 5 bases and 1 base respectively, with 8 bases between them. Germline V gene lookup returns CDR1 SGHTA and CDR2 FQGNSA. The CDR3 nucleotides read TGTGCCAGCAGCACCCAGGAGAACACTGAAGCTTTCTTT. Its protein product is CASSTQENTEAFF.

The rearrangement uses TRBV19 and TRBJ2-1; 12 bases are a match to TRBD2. Per the germline V gene, CDR1 is LNHDA and CDR2 is SQIVND (reference sequence). The CDR3 length is 16 residues. V lost 4 bases to trimming and J lost 3 bases; unmatched junction nucleotides: 4. The CDR3 here is CASSTQTSGSYNEQFF. The DNA of the CDR3 is TGTGCCAGTAGTACGCAGACTAGCGGGAGCTACAATGAGCAGTTCTTC.

The chain links TRBV15 to TRBJ1-5, with a possible D match to TRBD1 (6 bases). V was trimmed by 1 base and J by 2 bases, leaving 12 bases between them. Germline CDR1 and CDR2: LNHNV and YYDKDF (reference sequence). The CDR3 length is 16 residues. CDR3 region: CATSRVPGAGNQPQHF. DNA of the CDR3: TGTGCCACCAGCAGAGTTCCGGGGGCGGGCAATCAGCCCCAGCATTTT.